The rows below give T cell receptor beta chains drawn from one sample of a study of beta chain features in type 1 diabetes. Sequencing used immunoSEQ multiplex PCR; TCRdb keeps in-frame clones, though not all of them. The sample carries just over 15,000 clones, around two fifths recorded once. The sample taken for sequencing was stem cell memory CD4+ T cells from blood. The receptors derive from a woman in her forties in good health. The conserved cysteine and the conserved F or W are not part of the CDR3 here.

TRBV12-1	TRBJ2-4	ASSLGGAKNIQY
TRBV4-2	TRBJ2-3	ASTLGTSTDTQY
TRBV6-5	TRBJ1-2	ASSPNPGLIYGYT
TRBV19	TRBJ1-1	ASSIFTGTLNTEAF
TRBV29-1	TRBJ1-4	SVAGGSGNEKLF
TRBV4-2	TRBJ2-1	ASSQDFGTSGGVRGDEQF
TRBV5-1	TRBJ2-3	ASSFRGEDTQY
TRBV10-3	TRBJ2-2	AIRGVSGTTGELF
TRBV7-2	TRBJ2-3	ASQIGGGWDTDTQY
TRBV11-1	TRBJ1-1	ASSPSVNRGTEAF
TRBV7-2	TRBJ2-7	ASSSPREQY
TRBV9	TRBJ2-5	ASSARQGMSETQY
TRBV7-9	TRBJ2-5	ASSSPRGQGAGQTQY
TRBV5-1	TRBJ2-1	ASSSTSARNPKQF
TRBV19	TRBJ1-5	ASTTGGTGQPQH
TRBV6-5	.	ASRRDGTPSYEQY
TRBV6-1	TRBJ2-5	ASSRGEQETQY
TRBV2	TRBJ1-2	ASSVQGYYGYT
TRBV2	TRBJ2-5	ASSEGTVQETQY
TRBV5-1	TRBJ2-7	ASSLEGGPYYEQY
TRBV18	TRBJ1-1	ASSPGQITEAF
TRBV6-5	TRBJ1-6	ASSYSGQGDSPLH
TRBV6-1	TRBJ2-5	ASSESRGTQY
TRBV5-4	TRBJ2-7	ASSLDSSFGEQY
TRBV27	TRBJ1-6	ASSLDRAWNSPLH
TRBV6-4	TRBJ2-3	ASSQYGGLGAGADTQY
TRBV19	TRBJ2-3	ASSILTGGHGTQY
TRBV6-1	TRBJ1-1	ASPGGAGRRPF
TRBV11-2	TRBJ2-5	ASSSSPAQGSKTQY